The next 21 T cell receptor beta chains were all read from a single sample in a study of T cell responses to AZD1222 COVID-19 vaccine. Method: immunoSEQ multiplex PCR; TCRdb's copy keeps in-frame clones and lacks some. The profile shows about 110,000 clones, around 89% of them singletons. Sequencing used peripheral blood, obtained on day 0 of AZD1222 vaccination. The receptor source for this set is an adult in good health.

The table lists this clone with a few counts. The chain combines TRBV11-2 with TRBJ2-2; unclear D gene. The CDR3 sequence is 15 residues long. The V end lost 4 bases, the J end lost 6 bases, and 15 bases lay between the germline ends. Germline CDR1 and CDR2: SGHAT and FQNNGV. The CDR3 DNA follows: TGTGCCAGCAGCTCTCTTGTCTATGCGGCCGGGGAGCTGTTTTTT. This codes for CASSSLVYAAGELFF.

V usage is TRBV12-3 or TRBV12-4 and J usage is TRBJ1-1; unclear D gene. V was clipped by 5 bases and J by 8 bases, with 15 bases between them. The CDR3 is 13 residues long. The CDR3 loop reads CASSPRLSQEAFF. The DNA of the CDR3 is TGTGCCAGCAGTCCAAGGCTATCCCAAGAAGCTTTCTTT.

The CDR3 DNA is TGTGCCAGCAGTTTGCAGGGCATTGAAGCTTTCTTT. Its translation is CASSLQGIEAFF. V usage is TRBV12-3 or TRBV12-4 and J usage is TRBJ1-1; possible D gene TRBD1, 5 bases. Trimming took 3 bases from V and 7 from J, leaving 9 bases between them. The CDR3 spans 12 residues.

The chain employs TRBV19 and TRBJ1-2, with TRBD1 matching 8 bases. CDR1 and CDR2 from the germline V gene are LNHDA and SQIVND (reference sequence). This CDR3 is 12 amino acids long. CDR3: CATGTGNYGYTF. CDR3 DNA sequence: TGTGCTACGGGGACAGGAAATTATGGCTACACCTTC. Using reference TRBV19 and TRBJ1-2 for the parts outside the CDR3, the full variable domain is DGGITQSPKYLFRKEGQNVTLSCEQNLNHDAMYWYRQDPGQGLRLIYYSQIVNDFQKGDIAEGYSVSREKKESFPLTVTSAQKNPTAFYLCATGTGNYGYTFGSGTRLTVV.

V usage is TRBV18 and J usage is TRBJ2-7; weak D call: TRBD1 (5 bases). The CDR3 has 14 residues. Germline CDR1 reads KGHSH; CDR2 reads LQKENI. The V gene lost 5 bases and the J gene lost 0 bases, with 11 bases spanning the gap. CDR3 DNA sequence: TGTGCCAGCTCAACCCGACAGAGCTCCTACGAGCAGTACTTC. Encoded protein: CASSTRQSSYEQYF.

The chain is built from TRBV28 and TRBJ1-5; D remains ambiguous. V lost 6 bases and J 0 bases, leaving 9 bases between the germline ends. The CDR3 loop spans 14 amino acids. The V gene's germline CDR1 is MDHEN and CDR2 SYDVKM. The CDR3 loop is CASRGEYSNQPQHF. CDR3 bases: TGTGCCAGCAGGGGAGAGTATAGCAATCAGCCCCAGCATTTT. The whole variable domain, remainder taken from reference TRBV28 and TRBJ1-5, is DVKVTQSSRYLVKRTGEKVFLECVQDMDHENMFWYRQDPGLGLRLIYFSYDVKMKEKGDIPEGYSVSREKKERFSLILESASTNQTSMYLCASRGEYSNQPQHFGDGTRLSIL.

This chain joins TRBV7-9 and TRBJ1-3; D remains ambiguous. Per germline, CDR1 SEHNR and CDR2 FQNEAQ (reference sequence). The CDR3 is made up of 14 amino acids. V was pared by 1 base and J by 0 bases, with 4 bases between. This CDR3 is CASSLDHSGNTIYF. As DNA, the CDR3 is TGTGCCAGCAGCTTAGACCACTCTGGAAACACCATATATTTT.

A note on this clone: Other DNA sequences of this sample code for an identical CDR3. The CDR3 DNA reads as TGTGCCAGCAGCCACCGGGACCGCAACTACGAGCAGTACTTC. This codes for CASSHRDRNYEQYF. V usage is TRBV7-9 and J usage is TRBJ2-7; D possibly matches TRBD1 or TRBD2 (5 bases each). Looked up from germline, CDR1 is SEHNR and CDR2 is FQNEAQ (reference sequence). Trimming took off 5 bases at V and 3 bases at J, with 14 bases between the two ends. The CDR3 contains 14 residues.

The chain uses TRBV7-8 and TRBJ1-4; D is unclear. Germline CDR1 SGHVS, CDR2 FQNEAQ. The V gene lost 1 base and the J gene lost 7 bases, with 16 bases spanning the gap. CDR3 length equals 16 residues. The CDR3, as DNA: TGTGCCAGCAGCTTAGTCGGTGGCAGTCAGCGTGAAAAACTGTTTTTT. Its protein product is CASSLVGGSQREKLFF.

CDR3 nucleotide sequence: TGCGCCAGCAGTGAGTCGCTATGTGGCGTGGCGGGCCAAGAGACCCAGTACTTC. This sequence encodes CASSESLCGVAGQETQYF. This sequence joins TRBV10-1 and TRBJ2-5, with a weak D call TRBD2 (5 bases). This CDR3 region has 18 residues. Germline V gene lookup returns CDR1 WNHNN and CDR2 SYGVQD (reference sequence). V lost 0 bases to trimming and J lost 1 base, with 18 bases between them.

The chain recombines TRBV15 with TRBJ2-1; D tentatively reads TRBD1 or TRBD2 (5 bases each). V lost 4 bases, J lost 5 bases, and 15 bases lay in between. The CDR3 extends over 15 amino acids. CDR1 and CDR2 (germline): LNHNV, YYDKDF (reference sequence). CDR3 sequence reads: CATSNPGTSDNEQFF. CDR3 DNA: TGTGCCACCAGCAATCCGGGGACCTCAGACAATGAGCAGTTCTTC.

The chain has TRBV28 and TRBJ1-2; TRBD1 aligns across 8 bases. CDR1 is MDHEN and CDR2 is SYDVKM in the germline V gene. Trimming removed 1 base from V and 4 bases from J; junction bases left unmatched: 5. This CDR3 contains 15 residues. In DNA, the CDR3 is TGTGCCAGCAGTTTATCAGGGGGCACCCTCTATGGCTACACCTTC. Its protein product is CASSLSGGTLYGYTF.

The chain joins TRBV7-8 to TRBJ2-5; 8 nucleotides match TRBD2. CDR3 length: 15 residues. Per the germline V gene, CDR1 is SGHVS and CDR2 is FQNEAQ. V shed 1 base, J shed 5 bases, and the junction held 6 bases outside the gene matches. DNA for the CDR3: TGTGCCAGCAGCTTAGAGGGGAAGCGGGAGGAGACCCAGTACTTC. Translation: CASSLEGKREETQYF.

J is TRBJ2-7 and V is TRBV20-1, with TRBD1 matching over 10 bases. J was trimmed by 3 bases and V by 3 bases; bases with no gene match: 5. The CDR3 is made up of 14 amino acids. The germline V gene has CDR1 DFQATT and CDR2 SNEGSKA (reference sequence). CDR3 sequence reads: CSASRTGGGYEQYF. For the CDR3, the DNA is TGCAGTGCTAGTCGGACAGGGGGAGGCTACGAGCAGTACTTC.

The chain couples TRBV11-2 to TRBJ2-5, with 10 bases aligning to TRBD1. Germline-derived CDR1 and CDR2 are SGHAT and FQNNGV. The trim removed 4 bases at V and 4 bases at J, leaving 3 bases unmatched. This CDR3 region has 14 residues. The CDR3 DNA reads TGTGCCAGCAGCTCGGACAGGGGGGCAGAGACCCAGTACTTC. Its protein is CASSSDRGAETQYF. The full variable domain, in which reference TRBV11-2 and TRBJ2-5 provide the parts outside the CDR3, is EAGVAQSPRYKIIEKRQSVAFWCNPISGHATLYWYQQILGQGPKLLIQFQNNGVVDDSQLPKDRFSAERLKGVDSTLKIQPAKLEDSAVYLCASSSDRGAETQYFGPGTRLLVL.

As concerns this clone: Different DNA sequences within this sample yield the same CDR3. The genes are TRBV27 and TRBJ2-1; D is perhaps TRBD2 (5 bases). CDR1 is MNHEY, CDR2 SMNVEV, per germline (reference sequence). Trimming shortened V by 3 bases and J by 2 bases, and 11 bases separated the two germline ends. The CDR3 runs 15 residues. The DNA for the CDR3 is TGTGCCAGCAGTTTGGCGGGCGAAACCTACAATGAGCAGTTCTTC. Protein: CASSLAGETYNEQFF.

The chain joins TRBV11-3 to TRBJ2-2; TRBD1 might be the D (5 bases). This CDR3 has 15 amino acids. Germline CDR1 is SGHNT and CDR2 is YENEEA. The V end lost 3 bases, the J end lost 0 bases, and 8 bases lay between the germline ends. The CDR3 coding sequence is TGTGCCAGCAGCTTGGGGCTAGCGAACACCGGGGAGCTGTTTTTT. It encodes CASSLGLANTGELFF.

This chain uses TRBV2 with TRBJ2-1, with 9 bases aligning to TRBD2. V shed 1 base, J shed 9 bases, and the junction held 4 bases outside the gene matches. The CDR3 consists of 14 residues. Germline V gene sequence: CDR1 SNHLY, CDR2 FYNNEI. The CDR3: CASSEGAGGVEQFF. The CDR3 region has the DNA TGTGCCAGCAGTGAAGGGGCGGGAGGGGTTGAGCAGTTCTTC.

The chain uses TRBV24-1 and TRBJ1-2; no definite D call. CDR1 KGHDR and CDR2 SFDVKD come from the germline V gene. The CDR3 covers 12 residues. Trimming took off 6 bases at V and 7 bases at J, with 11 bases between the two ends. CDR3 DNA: TGTGCCACCAGTAAGGAAATGGGTGGCTACACCTTC. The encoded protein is CATSKEMGGYTF.

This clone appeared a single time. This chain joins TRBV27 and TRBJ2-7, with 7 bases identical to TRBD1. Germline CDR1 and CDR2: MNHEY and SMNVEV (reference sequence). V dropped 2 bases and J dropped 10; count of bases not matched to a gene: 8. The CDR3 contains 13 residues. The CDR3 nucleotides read TGTGCCAGCAGTTTAGGACAGGATTACGGACAGTACTTC. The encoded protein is CASSLGQDYGQYF.

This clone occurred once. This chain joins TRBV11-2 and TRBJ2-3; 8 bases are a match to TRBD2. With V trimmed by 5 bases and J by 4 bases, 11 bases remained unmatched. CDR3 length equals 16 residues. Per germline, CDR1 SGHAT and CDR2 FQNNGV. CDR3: CASSPGRALAADTQYF. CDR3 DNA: TGTGCCAGCAGCCCCGGGAGGGCCCTCGCGGCAGATACGCAGTATTTT.